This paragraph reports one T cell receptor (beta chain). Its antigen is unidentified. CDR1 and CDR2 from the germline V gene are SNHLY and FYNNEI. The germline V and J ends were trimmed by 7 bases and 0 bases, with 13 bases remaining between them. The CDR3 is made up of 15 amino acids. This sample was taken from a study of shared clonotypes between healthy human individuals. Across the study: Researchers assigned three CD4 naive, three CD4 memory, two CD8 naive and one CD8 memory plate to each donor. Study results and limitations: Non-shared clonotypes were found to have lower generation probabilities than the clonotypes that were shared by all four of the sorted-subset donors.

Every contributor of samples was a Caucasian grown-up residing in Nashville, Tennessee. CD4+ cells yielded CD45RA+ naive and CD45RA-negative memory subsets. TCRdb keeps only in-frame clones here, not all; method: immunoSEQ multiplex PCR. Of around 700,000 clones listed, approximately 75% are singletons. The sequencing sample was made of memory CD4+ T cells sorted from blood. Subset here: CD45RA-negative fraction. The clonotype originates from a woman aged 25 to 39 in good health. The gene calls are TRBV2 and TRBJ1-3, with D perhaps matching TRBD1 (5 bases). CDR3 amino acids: CASKGQPSSGNTIYF. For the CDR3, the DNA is TGTGCCAGCAAGGGGCAGCCGAGCTCTGGAAACACCATATATTTT.